These 27 T cell receptor beta chains came from one sample sequenced in a study of shared clonotypes between healthy human individuals. TCRdb's table, derived via immunoSEQ multiplex PCR, lists solely in-frame clones and lacks some. The profile covers over a million clones, with about 74% appearing a single time and approximately 1.5% taken by the ten largest. The sample consisted of memory CD4+ T cells sorted from blood. Noted subset: CD45RA-negative fraction. The receptor source for this set is a young man in good health.

V gene TRBV21-1 combines with J gene TRBJ1-5. TRBV21-1 is a pseudogene. The CDR3 spans 18 residues. CDR3: CASSLERAGGNSNQPQHF. CDR3 nucleotide sequence: TGTGCCAGCAGCCTCGAGAGGGCAGGAGGGAATAGCAATCAGCCCCAGCATTTT.

V is TRBV7-9 and J is TRBJ2-3; tentatively, D is TRBD2 (7 bases). The CDR3 covers 16 residues. Looked up from germline, CDR1 is SEHNR and CDR2 is FQNEAQ (reference sequence). Trimming left V 5 bases short and J 0 bases short, with 15 bases between. CDR3: CASSRWAGASTDTQYF. CDR3 bases: TGTGCCAGCAGCCGGTGGGCGGGGGCTAGCACAGATACGCAGTATTTT.

The rearrangement joins TRBV5-8 to TRBJ1-6, with TRBD1 as a possible D gene (6 bases). With 6 bases removed from V and 7 bases from J, the gap between germline ends came to 17 bases. Per the germline V gene, CDR1 is SGHTS and CDR2 is YDEGEE. This CDR3 is 15 amino acids long. The CDR3 region has the DNA TGTGCCAGCACCCTGGGGGGACATTCGAATTCACCCCTCCACTTT. Its protein is CASTLGGHSNSPLHF.

In its sample, this clone was seen once. This chain connects TRBV29-1 to TRBJ2-5, with D perhaps matching TRBD2 (5 bases). The CDR3 has 12 amino acids. Looked up from germline, CDR1 is SQVTM and CDR2 is ANQGSEA. V lost 3 bases to trimming and J lost 2 bases, with 7 bases between them. Written as DNA, the CDR3 is TGCAGCGTTGACACTAGACAAGAGACCCAGTACTTC. Translating gives CSVDTRQETQYF.

This chain uses TRBV19 with TRBJ1-2; 9 bases agree with TRBD1. Trimming removed 9 bases from V and 8 bases from J; junction bases left unmatched: 10. The germline CDR1 and CDR2 sequences are LNHDA and SQIVND (reference sequence). CDR3 length: 13 amino acids. The CDR3 region is CASDEQGAGGYTF. The CDR3 nucleotides read TGTGCCAGCGACGAACAGGGGGCTGGGGGCTACACCTTC.

J is TRBJ1-6 and V is TRBV29-1; D gene uncertain. Trimming removed 4 bases at V and 5 bases at J, with 9 bases between. CDR3 size: 13 residues. CDR1 and CDR2 from the germline V gene are SQVTM and ANQGSEA. CDR3 in DNA: TGCAGCGTTGCTTACAGCGATAATTCACCCCTCCACTTT. Protein sequence: CSVAYSDNSPLHF.

The chain carries TRBV2 and TRBJ2-7, with a tentative D call TRBD1 (5 bases). CDR1 is SNHLY, CDR2 FYNNEI, per germline. This CDR3 is built from 15 residues. Trimming left V 2 bases short and J 3 bases short, with 14 bases between. For the CDR3, the DNA is TGTGCCAGCAGTGAAAGCCAGGGTGTATACTACGAGCAGTACTTC. It is translated as CASSESQGVYYEQYF.

This clone appeared a single time. The chain carries TRBV18 and TRBJ1-2; D is unclear. Germline assignment: CDR1 KGHSH and CDR2 LQKENI. The CDR3 contains 13 residues. Deletions cut 1 base from V and 6 bases from J, with 9 bases between. The CDR3 is CASSPLISDGYTF. CDR3 nucleotide sequence: TGTGCCAGCTCACCACTCATATCGGATGGCTACACCTTC.

The chain joins TRBV27 to TRBJ2-1, with TRBD1 matching 7 bases. There are 12 residues in the CDR3. Germline V CDR1 and CDR2: MNHEY, SMNVEV (reference sequence). With 3 bases clipped from V and 9 bases from J, the junction kept 2 bases outside the gene matches. CDR3 residues: CASSFQGVEQFF. CDR3 DNA sequence: TGTGCCAGCAGTTTCCAGGGGGTTGAGCAGTTCTTC.

As concerns this clone: Other DNA sequences in this sample translate to the same CDR3. This chain links TRBV7-2 with TRBJ1-1, with D maybe TRBD1 (6 bases). This CDR3 has 14 residues. V gave up 5 bases and J gave up 3 bases, with 13 bases separating them. The germline V gene has CDR1 SGHTA and CDR2 FQGNSA. CDR3 sequence: CASSLQGGDTEAFF. The CDR3 DNA sequence: TGTGCCAGCAGCCTACAGGGCGGAGACACTGAAGCTTTCTTT.

This clone turned up a few times. Different DNA sequences within this sample yield the same CDR3. The rearrangement uses TRBV20-1 and TRBJ2-7; 8 bases are shared with TRBD1. The CDR3 spans 11 residues. Germline V gene lookup returns CDR1 DFQATT and CDR2 SNEGSKA (reference sequence). V gave up 6 bases and J gave up 4 bases; unmatched junction bases: 2. The CDR3 sequence is CSARTGYEQYF. The DNA for the CDR3 is TGCAGTGCGAGGACAGGGTACGAGCAGTACTTC.

The rearrangement links TRBV4-3 to TRBJ1-4; D is unresolved. This CDR3 is built from 16 residues. The V end was cut by 0 bases, the J end by 7 bases, with 15 bases between. Germline loops: CDR1 LGHNA, CDR2 YSLEER. CDR3 residues: CASSQEQTRGIEKLFF. In DNA form, the CDR3 reads TGCGCCAGCAGCCAAGAACAGACTCGAGGGATTGAAAAACTGTTTTTT.

The chain employs TRBV18 and TRBJ2-7; 8 bases are a match to TRBD2. Germline CDR1 is KGHSH and CDR2 is LQKENI. V lost 5 bases, J lost 4 bases, and 10 bases stayed unmatched. The CDR3 spans 15 residues. CDR3 amino acids: CASSEGLVGRYEQYF. In DNA, the CDR3 is TGTGCCAGCTCAGAGGGACTAGTAGGACGATACGAGCAGTACTTC.

To note about this clone: Given a much more abundant clone one base away, this may be a read error. V and J are TRBV7-3 and TRBJ2-7; D call uncertain. Between the trimmed V and J ends, which lost 4 bases and 3 bases, there was a span of 4 bases. The CDR3 loop spans 11 amino acids. CDR1 is SGHTA and CDR2 is FQGTGA in the germline V gene. In nucleotides, the CDR3 is TGTGCCAGCAGCTCCCGCTACGAGCAGTACTTC. As protein: CASSSRYEQYF.

This clone was picked up a small number of times. The same CDR3 also results from other DNA sequences found in this sample. The chain uses TRBV19 and TRBJ2-3; no clear D gene. Trimming took off 3 bases at V and 1 base at J, with 5 bases between the two ends. CDR1 is LNHDA and CDR2 is SQIVND in the germline V gene (reference sequence). The CDR3 has 13 amino acids. This chain's CDR3 is CASSIPGTDTQYF. The CDR3 region has the DNA TGTGCCAGTAGTATTCCGGGCACAGATACGCAGTATTTT.

The chain is built from TRBV7-9 and TRBJ1-1, with 8 bases lining up with TRBD1. Germline V lookup: CDR1 SEHNR, CDR2 FQNEAQ (reference sequence). V lost 5 bases and J lost 5; bases outside the gene matches: 7. The CDR3 consists of 14 residues. CDR3 sequence (DNA): TGTGCCAGCAGCCCGGGACAGGCATGGACTGAAGCTTTCTTT. Translated: CASSPGQAWTEAFF.

The rearrangement uses TRBV7-8 and TRBJ2-7; D is perhaps TRBD2 (5 bases). The germline V and J ends were trimmed by 2 bases and 3 bases, with 8 bases remaining between them. The CDR3 consists of 13 residues. Per the germline V gene, CDR1 is SGHVS and CDR2 is FQNEAQ. CDR3 nucleotides: TGTGCCAGCAGCTTAAGAGAGGGCTACGAGCAGTACTTC. This encodes CASSLREGYEQYF.

The V and J genes are TRBV11-2 and TRBJ2-2; no firm D call. The germline gives CDR1 SGHAT, CDR2 FQNNGV. CDR3 length: 12 amino acids. With 7 bases removed from V and 6 bases from J, the gap between germline ends came to 9 bases. The CDR3 spells CASNLAAGELFF. CDR3 nucleotide sequence: TGTGCCAGCAACCTTGCTGCCGGGGAGCTGTTTTTT.

The V gene is TRBV30, the J gene TRBJ1-2; D gene unclear. The CDR3 spans 12 residues. CDR1 and CDR2 (germline): GTSNPN, SVGIG (reference sequence). V was pared by 4 bases and J by 5 bases, with 11 bases between. CDR3 region: CAWTPHEYGYTF. CDR3 nucleotides: TGTGCCTGGACCCCGCACGAGTATGGCTACACCTTC.

The V gene is TRBV6-5, the J gene TRBJ1-3; possible D gene TRBD1, 6 bases. The ends were cut back, 6 bases at V and 0 bases at J, with 9 bases in the middle. From germline, CDR1 is MNHEY and CDR2 SVGAGI. The CDR3 sequence is 14 residues long. The CDR3 sequence: CASRRDISGNTIYF. DNA of the CDR3: TGTGCCAGCAGGCGGGACATCTCTGGAAACACCATATATTTT.

The DNA for the CDR3 is TGTGCCAGCAGTTTATACGGCATACTTACTACACCCCTCCACTTT. Translated: CASSLYGILTTPLHF. The rearrangement joins TRBV28 to TRBJ1-6; D is uncertain. Germline V gene lookup returns CDR1 MDHEN and CDR2 SYDVKM. The CDR3 is 15 amino acids. V lost 1 base, J lost 11 bases, and 15 bases lay in between. The full variable domain, its missing parts supplied by reference TRBV28 and TRBJ1-6, is DVKVTQSSRYLVKRTGEKVFLECVQDMDHENMFWYRQDPGLGLRLIYFSYDVKMKEKGDIPEGYSVSREKKERFSLILESASTNQTSMYLCASSLYGILTTPLHFGNGTRLTVT.

This clone appeared many times. V and J are TRBV7-2 and TRBJ1-5, with 8 bases identical to TRBD1. The CDR3 sequence is 15 residues long. In germline, CDR1 is SGHTA, CDR2 FQGNSA. V shed 5 bases, J shed 5 bases, and the junction held 8 bases outside the gene matches. The CDR3 nucleotides are TGTGCCAGCAGCCTGTTGGCGACAGGGGATCAGCCCCAGCATTTT. It codes for CASSLLATGDQPQHF.

This clone occurred once. V and J are TRBV4-3 and TRBJ2-1, with D perhaps matching TRBD2 (6 bases). The V gene lost 1 base and the J gene lost 8 bases, with 15 bases spanning the gap. This CDR3 comprises 15 residues. CDR1 and CDR2 from the germline V gene are LGHNA and YSLEER. The CDR3, as DNA: TGCGCCAGCAGCCAAGGGCGACCCGGAGGGGATGAGCAGTTCTTC. This gives the protein CASSQGRPGGDEQFF.

This sequence joins TRBV5-1 and TRBJ2-6, with TRBD1 matching 7 bases. Germline CDR1 is SGHRS and CDR2 is YFSETQ. The J segment lost 1 base and the V segment lost 5 bases, leaving 6 bases of the junction unmatched. CDR3 length equals 16 residues. CDR3 sequence: CASSFSGGSGANVLTF. CDR3 nucleotides: TGCGCCAGCAGTTTCTCAGGGGGATCTGGGGCCAACGTCCTGACTTTC.

About this clone: The junction departs from germline at one end; a sequencing error may be responsible. The V call is TRBV27, the J call TRBJ2-3; D assignment may be TRBD1 or TRBD2 (6 bases each). This CDR3 contains 14 residues. CDR1 and CDR2 from the germline V gene are MNHEY and SMNVEV (reference sequence). In DNA form, the CDR3 reads TGTGCCAGCAGCTTATACAGGGTGGGAGGTACGCAGTATTTT. Translation: CASSLYRVGGTQYF.

The genes are TRBV29-1 and TRBJ2-3; D is undetermined. The V end lost 2 bases, the J end lost 4 bases, and 7 bases lay between the germline ends. Germline V gene data show CDR1 as SQVTM and CDR2 as ANQGSEA. The CDR3 runs 12 residues. The CDR3 bases are TGCAGCGTTGAAATATTTGCAGATACGCAGTATTTT. Protein: CSVEIFADTQYF.

The chain is built from TRBV6-5 and TRBJ2-3; D unresolved. The CDR3 spans 14 residues. Trimming removed 4 bases from V and 2 bases from J, with 10 bases in between. In germline, CDR1 is MNHEY, CDR2 SVGAGI. CDR3 sequence: CASSLVGSTDTQYF. CDR3 in DNA: TGTGCCAGCAGTTTGGTGGGTTCCACAGATACGCAGTATTTT.